This T cell receptor (beta chain) was identified during a study of beta chain features in type 1 diabetes. The study, taken as a whole, reports: Shorter TCRB CDR3s, moderately but significantly so, were found in Type 1 diabetes patients in all four CD4+ subsets. Possibly, sequencing cDNA over-represented cells that had high TCR expression levels.

The authors took one heparinised blood draw, averaging around 120 mL, from each donor. Expressed TCRB transcripts were sequenced after all isolated RNA was converted to cDNA. The table came from immunoSEQ multiplex PCR; TCRdb's copy has only in-frame clones and leaves some out. In the table there are over 200,000 clones, 11% of which are singletons. This CDR3 has 15 amino acids. From germline, CDR1 is SNHLY and CDR2 FYNNEI. Trimming pared 3 bases from V and 2 bases from J, leaving 11 bases between. This clone was counted only a few times. The antigen is undetermined. V is TRBV2 and J is TRBJ1-5; D is unclear. The source material was naive CD4+ T cells from blood. The TCR was taken from a man aged 30 to 45 with type 1 diabetes. DNA of the CDR3: TGTGCCAGCAGTGAGCCAGGTTGGGGCAATCAGCCCCAGCATTTT. Protein product: CASSEPGWGNQPQHF.